This TCR beta chain is from a study of T-cell memory formation after mild COVID-19. General study results and limits: Most CD4+ clones that shrank were in CM and EM, while CD8+ ones turned up in EMRA.

Trimming took off 8 bases at V and 0 bases at J, with 8 bases between the two ends. The germline gives CDR1 MNHEY, CDR2 SVGEGT. CDR3 length equals 12 residues. One entry per CDR3 protein results from TCRdb running MiXCR on the 5' RACE reads. The sample records roughly 200,000 distinct CDR3 sequences, 20% to 25% being singletons. This clonotype turned up a few times. Its antigen is currently unknown. The receptor was isolated from an adult woman who had mild COVID-19 (a few samples of this study predate the infection). Cell type and time point are not known. J is TRBJ2-7 and V is TRBV6-2 or TRBV6-3; the D gene is possibly TRBD1 (5 bases). The sequencing input was PBMCs or a T cell subset sorted from them (not recorded which). CDR3 amino acids: CASEGVSYEQYF. DNA for the CDR3: TGTGCCAGCGAAGGGGTCTCCTACGAGCAGTACTTC.